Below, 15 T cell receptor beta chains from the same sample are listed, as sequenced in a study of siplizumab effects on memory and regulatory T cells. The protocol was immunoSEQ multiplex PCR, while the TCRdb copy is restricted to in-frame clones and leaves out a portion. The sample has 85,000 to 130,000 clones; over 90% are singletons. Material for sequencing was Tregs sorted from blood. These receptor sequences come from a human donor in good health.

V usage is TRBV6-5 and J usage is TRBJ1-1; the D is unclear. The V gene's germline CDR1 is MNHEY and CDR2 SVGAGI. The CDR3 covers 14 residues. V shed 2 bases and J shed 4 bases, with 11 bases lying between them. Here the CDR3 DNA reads TGTGCCAGCAGTTACGTCCCCGGGGTCACTGAAGCTTTCTTT. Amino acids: CASSYVPGVTEAFF.

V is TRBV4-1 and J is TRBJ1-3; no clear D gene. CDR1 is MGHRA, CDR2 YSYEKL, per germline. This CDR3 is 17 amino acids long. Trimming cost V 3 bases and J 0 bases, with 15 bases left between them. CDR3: CASSHPMTVNSGNTIYF. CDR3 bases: TGCGCCAGCAGCCACCCCATGACGGTAAACTCTGGAAACACCATATATTTT.

This CDR3 is CASSFHRGRAGELFF. The CDR3 bases are TGTGCCAGCAGTTTTCACAGGGGGCGAGCCGGGGAGCTGTTTTTT. The chain links TRBV6-6 to TRBJ2-2; 9 nucleotides match TRBD1. This CDR3 spans 15 amino acids. After removal of 4 bases from V and 6 bases from J, the junction contained 6 bases not matched to a gene. CDR1 and CDR2 (germline): MNHNY, SVGAGI (reference sequence).

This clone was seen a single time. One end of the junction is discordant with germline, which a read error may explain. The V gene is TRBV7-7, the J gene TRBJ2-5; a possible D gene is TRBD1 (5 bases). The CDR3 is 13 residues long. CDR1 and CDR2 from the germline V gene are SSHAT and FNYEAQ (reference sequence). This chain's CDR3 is CASSLVGAETQYF. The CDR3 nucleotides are TGTGCTAGCAGCTTAGTAGGGGCAGAGACCCAGTACTTC. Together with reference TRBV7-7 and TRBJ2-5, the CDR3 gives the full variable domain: GAGVSQSPRYKVTKRGQDVTLRCDPISSHATLYWYQQALGQGPEFLTYFNYEAQPDKSGLPSDRFSAERPEGSISTLTIQRTEQRDSAMYRCASSLVGAETQYFGPGTRLLVL.

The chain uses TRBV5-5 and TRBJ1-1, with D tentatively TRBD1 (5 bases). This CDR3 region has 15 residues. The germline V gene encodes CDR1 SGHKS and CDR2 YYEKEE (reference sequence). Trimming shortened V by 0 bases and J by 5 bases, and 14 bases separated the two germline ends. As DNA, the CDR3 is TGTGCCAGCAGCTTGGTAAGGGGACTGGTAACTGAAGCTTTCTTT. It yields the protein CASSLVRGLVTEAFF.

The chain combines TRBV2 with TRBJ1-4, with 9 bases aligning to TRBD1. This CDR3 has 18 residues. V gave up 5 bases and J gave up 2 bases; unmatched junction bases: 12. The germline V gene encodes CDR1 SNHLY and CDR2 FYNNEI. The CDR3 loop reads CASSYPGTGFSTNEKLFF. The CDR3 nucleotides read TGTGCCAGCAGTTACCCCGGGACAGGGTTTTCGACTAATGAAAAACTGTTTTTT. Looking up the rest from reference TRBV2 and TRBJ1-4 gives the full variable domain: EPEVTQTPSHQVTQMGQEVILRCVPISNHLYFYWYRQILGQKVEFLVSFYNNEISEKSEIFDDQFSVERPDGSNFTLKIRSTKLEDSAMYFCASSYPGTGFSTNEKLFFGSGTQLSVL.

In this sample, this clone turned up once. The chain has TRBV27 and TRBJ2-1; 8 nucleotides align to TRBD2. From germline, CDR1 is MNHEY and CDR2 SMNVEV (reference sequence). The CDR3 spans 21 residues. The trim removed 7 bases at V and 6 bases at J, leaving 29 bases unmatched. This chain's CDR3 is CASKMFRRWDRAGEVVNEQFF. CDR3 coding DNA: TGTGCCAGCAAAATGTTCAGGCGGTGGGATAGAGCGGGAGAAGTGGTCAATGAGCAGTTCTTC.

The CDR3 spells CASSPRAGTVMDTQYF. CDR3 nucleotide sequence: TGTGCCAGCTCACCACGGGCCGGGACGGTCATGGATACGCAGTATTTT. The chain carries TRBV18 and TRBJ2-3, with D possibly called TRBD1 or TRBD2 (5 bases each). The CDR3 sequence is 16 residues long. CDR1 and CDR2 from the germline V gene are KGHSH and LQKENI. Trimming stripped 1 base from V and 6 bases from J, with 17 bases between.

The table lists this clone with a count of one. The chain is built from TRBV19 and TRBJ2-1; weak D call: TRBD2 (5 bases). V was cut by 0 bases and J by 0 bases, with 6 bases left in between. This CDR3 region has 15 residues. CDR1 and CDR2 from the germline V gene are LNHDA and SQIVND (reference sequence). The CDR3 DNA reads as TGTGCCAGTAGTATAGAGGGGAGCTCCTACAATGAGCAGTTCTTC. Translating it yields CASSIEGSSYNEQFF.

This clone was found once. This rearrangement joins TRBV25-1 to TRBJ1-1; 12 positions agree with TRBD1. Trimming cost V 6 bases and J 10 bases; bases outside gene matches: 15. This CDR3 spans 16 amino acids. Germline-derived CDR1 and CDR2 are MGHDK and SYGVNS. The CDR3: CASSSSPGQGAFGAFF. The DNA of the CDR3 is TGTGCCAGCAGCTCATCCCCGGGACAGGGGGCTTTTGGAGCTTTCTTT.

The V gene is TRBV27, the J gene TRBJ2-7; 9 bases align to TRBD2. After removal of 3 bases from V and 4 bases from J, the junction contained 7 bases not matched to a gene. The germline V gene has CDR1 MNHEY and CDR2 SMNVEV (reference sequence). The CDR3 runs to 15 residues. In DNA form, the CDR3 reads TGTGCCAGCAGTTTTATGCCTAGCGGGGATTACGAGCAGTACTTC. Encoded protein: CASSFMPSGDYEQYF.

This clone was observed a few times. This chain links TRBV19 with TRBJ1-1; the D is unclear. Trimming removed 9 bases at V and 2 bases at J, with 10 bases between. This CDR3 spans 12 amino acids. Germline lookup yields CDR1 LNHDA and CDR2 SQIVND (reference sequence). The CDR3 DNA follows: TGTGCCAGCTTGGGGTATAACACTGAAGCTTTCTTT. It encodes CASLGYNTEAFF. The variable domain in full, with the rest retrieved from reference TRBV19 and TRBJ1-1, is DGGITQSPKYLFRKEGQNVTLSCEQNLNHDAMYWYRQDPGQGLRLIYYSQIVNDFQKGDIAEGYSVSREKKESFPLTVTSAQKNPTAFYLCASLGYNTEAFFGQGTRLTVV.

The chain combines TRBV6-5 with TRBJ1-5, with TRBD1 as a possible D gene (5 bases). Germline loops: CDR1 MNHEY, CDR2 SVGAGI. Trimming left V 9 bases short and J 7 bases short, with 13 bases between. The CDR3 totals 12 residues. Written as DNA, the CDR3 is TGTGCCAGTGGGGGGAGGGGACAGCCCCAGCATTTT. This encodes CASGGRGQPQHF.

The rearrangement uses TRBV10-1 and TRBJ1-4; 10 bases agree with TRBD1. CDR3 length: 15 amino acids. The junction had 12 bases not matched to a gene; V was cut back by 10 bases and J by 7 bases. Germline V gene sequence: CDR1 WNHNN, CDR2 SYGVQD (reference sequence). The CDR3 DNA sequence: TGCGCCAACCTCCCGGGACAGGGGACAATTGAAAAACTGTTTTTT. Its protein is CANLPGQGTIEKLFF.

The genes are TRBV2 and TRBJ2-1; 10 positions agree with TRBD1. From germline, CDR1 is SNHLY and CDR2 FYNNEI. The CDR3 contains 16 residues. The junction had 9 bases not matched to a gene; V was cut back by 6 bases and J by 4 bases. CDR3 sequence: CASRTPGQGMYNEQFF. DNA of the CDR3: TGTGCCAGCAGGACTCCGGGACAGGGGATGTACAATGAGCAGTTCTTC.